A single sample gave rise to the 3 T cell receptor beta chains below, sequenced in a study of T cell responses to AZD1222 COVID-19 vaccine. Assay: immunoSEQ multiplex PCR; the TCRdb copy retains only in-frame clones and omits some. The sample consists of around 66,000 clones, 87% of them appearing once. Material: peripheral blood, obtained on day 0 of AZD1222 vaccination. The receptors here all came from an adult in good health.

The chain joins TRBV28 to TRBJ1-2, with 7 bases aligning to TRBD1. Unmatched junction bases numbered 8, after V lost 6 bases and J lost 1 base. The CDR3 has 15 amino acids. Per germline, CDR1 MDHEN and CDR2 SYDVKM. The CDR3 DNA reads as TGTGCCAGCAGCCAACCGGGACAGAATAACTATGGCTACACCTTC. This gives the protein CASSQPGQNNYGYTF.

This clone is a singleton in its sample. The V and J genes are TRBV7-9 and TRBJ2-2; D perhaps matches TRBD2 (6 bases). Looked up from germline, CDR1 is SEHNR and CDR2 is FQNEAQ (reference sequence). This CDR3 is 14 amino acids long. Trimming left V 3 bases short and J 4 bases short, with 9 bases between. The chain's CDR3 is CASSLGGITGELFF. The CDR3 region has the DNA TGTGCCAGCAGCTTGGGCGGGATCACCGGGGAGCTGTTTTTT.

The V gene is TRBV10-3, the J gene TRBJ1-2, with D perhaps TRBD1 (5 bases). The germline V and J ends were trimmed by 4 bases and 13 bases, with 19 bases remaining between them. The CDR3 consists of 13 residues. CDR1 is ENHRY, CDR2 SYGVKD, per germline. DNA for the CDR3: TGTGCCATCAGTGGGGGACGCGACGGTATTCCCACCTTC. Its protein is CAISGGRDGIPTF.